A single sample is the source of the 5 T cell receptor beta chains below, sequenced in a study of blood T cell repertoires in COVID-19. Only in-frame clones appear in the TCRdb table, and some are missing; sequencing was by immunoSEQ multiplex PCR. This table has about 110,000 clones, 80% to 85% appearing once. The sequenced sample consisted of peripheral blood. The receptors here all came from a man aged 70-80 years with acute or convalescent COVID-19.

The CDR3 sequence: CATSDPSGRLTDTQYF. In DNA, the CDR3 is TGTGCCACCAGTGACCCGAGCGGGAGGCTCACAGATACGCAGTATTTT. This sequence joins TRBV24-1 and TRBJ2-3, with 9 bases lining up with TRBD2. Germline V gene sequence: CDR1 KGHDR, CDR2 SFDVKD. The CDR3 spans 16 residues. Trimming cost V 4 bases and J 2 bases; bases outside gene matches: 6.

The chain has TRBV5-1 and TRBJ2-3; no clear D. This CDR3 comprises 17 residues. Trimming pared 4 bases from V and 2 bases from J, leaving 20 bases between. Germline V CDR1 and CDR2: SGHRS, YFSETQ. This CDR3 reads CASSAGSLSSSTDTQYF. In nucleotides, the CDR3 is TGCGCCAGCAGCGCCGGGTCCTTATCTAGTTCCACAGATACGCAGTATTTT.

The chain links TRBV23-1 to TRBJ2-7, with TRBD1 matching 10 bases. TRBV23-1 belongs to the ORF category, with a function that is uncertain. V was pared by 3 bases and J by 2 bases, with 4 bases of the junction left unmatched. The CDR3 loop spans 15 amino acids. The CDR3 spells CASSQQGQGPYEQYF. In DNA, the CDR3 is TGCGCCAGCAGTCAGCAGGGACAGGGGCCCTACGAGCAGTACTTC.

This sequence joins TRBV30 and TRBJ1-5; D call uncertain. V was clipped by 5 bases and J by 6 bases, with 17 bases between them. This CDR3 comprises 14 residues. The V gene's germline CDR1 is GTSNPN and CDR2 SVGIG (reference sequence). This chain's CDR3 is CAWGRANVGQPQHF. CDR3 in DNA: TGTGCCTGGGGGAGGGCGAATGTAGGTCAGCCCCAGCATTTT.

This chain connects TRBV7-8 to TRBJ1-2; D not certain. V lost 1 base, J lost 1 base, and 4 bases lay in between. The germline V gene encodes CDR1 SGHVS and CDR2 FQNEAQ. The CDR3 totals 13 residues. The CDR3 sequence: CASSLDSNYGYTF. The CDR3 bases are TGTGCCAGCAGCTTAGACAGTAACTATGGCTACACCTTC.